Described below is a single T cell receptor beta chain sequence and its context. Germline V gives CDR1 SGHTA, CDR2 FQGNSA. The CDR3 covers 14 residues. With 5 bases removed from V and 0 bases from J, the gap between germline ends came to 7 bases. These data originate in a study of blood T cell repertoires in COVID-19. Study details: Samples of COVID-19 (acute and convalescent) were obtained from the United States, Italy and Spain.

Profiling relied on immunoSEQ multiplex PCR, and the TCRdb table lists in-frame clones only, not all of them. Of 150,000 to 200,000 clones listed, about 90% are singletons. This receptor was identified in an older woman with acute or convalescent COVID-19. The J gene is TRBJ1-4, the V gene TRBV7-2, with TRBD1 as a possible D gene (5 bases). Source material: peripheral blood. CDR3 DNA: TGTGCCAGCAGCCCCAGGGCAACTAATGAAAAACTGTTTTTT. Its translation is CASSPRATNEKLFF.